Below, 9 T cell receptor beta chains from the same sample are listed, as sequenced in a study of CD8 T cells in Susac syndrome. Reverse transcription of about 0.45 to 1 ug RNA was performed with random hexamers. TCRdb reprocessed the immunoSEQ multiplex PCR reads with MiXCR, giving one entry per CDR3 protein. The sample lists about 210,000 distinct CDR3 sequences; around 96% were seen once. What was sequenced was CD4+ T cells from PBMCs. Receptors were obtained from a human donor with multiple sclerosis.

The chain links TRBV3-1 to TRBJ2-2, with D uncertain. Per germline, CDR1 LGHDT and CDR2 YNNKEL (reference sequence). Deletions cut 1 base from V and 1 base from J, with 1 base between. This CDR3 is 13 amino acids long. CDR3 nucleotides: TGTGCCAGCAGCCAAGGGAACACCGGGGAGCTGTTTTTT. Amino acid sequence: CASSQGNTGELFF.

This clonotype showed up just once. The chain links TRBV14 to TRBJ1-6; D call uncertain. The CDR3 loop spans 13 amino acids. V was shortened by 5 bases and J by 6 bases, with 8 bases between the two germline ends. Per germline, CDR1 SGHDN and CDR2 FVKESK. The CDR3 bases are TGTGCCAGCAGCGCCCAGGCTAATTCACCCCTCCACTTT. Amino acid sequence: CASSAQANSPLHF.

The rearrangement uses TRBV6-1 and TRBJ1-2; D is ambiguous. The CDR3 runs 13 residues. V lost 2 bases and J 2 bases, leaving 6 bases between the germline ends. Germline-derived CDR1 and CDR2 are MNHNS and SASEGT. The CDR3 loop is CASSERGNYGYTF. DNA of the CDR3: TGTGCCAGCAGTGAACGAGGGAACTATGGCTACACCTTC.

V and J are TRBV14 and TRBJ2-7; D not certain. V was trimmed by 2 bases and J by 9 bases, leaving 20 bases between them. The length of the CDR3 is 15 residues. Germline V gives CDR1 SGHDN, CDR2 FVKESK. CDR3 sequence (DNA): TGTGCCAGCAGCCAATGGCTTATGCCCAGCTCTGTGCAGTACTTC. Translation gives CASSQWLMPSSVQYF. Filled out from reference TRBV14 and TRBJ2-7, the complete variable domain reads EAGVTQFPSHSVIEKGQTVTLRCDPISGHDNLYWYRRVMGKEIKFLLHFVKESKQDESGMPNNRFLAERTGGTYSTLKVQPAELEDSGVYFCASSQWLMPSSVQYFGPGTRLTVT.

This clonotype was counted once. In nucleotides, the CDR3 is TGTGCCAGCAGTTACTCGGCGGGAGGCCCCGACGAGCAGTACTTC. Protein: CASSYSAGGPDEQYF. The J gene is TRBJ2-7, the V gene TRBV6-5, with 8 bases matching TRBD2. The V segment lost 0 bases and the J segment 5 bases; nucleotides outside the gene matches: 6. The CDR3 totals 15 residues. The germline gives CDR1 MNHEY, CDR2 SVGAGI.

The genes are TRBV7-2 and TRBJ2-4; maybe TRBD2 (5 bases). CDR1 and CDR2 from the germline V gene are SGHTA and FQGNSA. This CDR3 comprises 14 residues. Trimming removed 5 bases from V and 2 bases from J, with 10 bases in between. The CDR3 coding sequence is TGTGCCAGCAGCGTAGGAGGTTCCAAAAACATTCAGTACTTC. Translation: CASSVGGSKNIQYF.

The V gene is TRBV27, the J gene TRBJ2-7; D is possibly TRBD1 (5 bases). Germline V lookup: CDR1 MNHEY, CDR2 SMNVEV (reference sequence). V was pared by 5 bases and J by 2 bases, with 16 bases between. CDR3 length equals 15 residues. CDR3 amino acids: CASSQTSGFPYEQYF. The CDR3 nucleotides are TGTGCCAGCAGTCAGACGTCAGGGTTCCCCTACGAGCAGTACTTC.

This chain's CDR3 is CASSVVEGRQETQYF. The CDR3 region has the DNA TGTGCCAGCAGCGTAGTGGAGGGAAGGCAAGAGACCCAGTACTTC. This chain connects TRBV9 to TRBJ2-5; D perhaps matches TRBD2 (6 bases). The germline V gene has CDR1 SGDLS and CDR2 YYNGEE. V shed 0 bases and J shed 2 bases, with 11 bases lying between them. The CDR3 sequence is 15 residues long.

The count of this clonotype is one. The chain joins TRBV18 to TRBJ2-4; D is uncertain. V was cut by 1 base and J by 0 bases, with 10 bases left in between. Germline CDR1 reads KGHSH; CDR2 reads LQKENI. The CDR3 has 16 amino acids. CDR3 DNA: TGTGCCAGCTCACCACGAAAGGAGATAGCCAAAAACATTCAGTACTTC. This gives the protein CASSPRKEIAKNIQYF.